One T cell receptor (beta chain) is described in this entry. Looked up from germline, CDR1 is SEHNR and CDR2 is FQNEAQ (reference sequence). The germline V and J ends were trimmed by 0 bases and 8 bases, with 19 bases remaining between them. The length of the CDR3 is 16 residues. These data originate in a study of CD8 T cells in Susac syndrome. TCR beta sequencing covered blood CD8+ and CD4+ T cells. Reverse transcription of about 0.45 to 1 ug RNA was performed with random hexamers. An immunoSEQ multiplex PCR amplified TCR beta CDR3 over 54 Vbeta and 13 Jbeta. MiXCR, run by TCRdb on the immunoSEQ multiplex PCR reads, gives a single entry per CDR3 protein. The sample includes over 200,000 distinct CDR3 sequences, more than 85% of them seen just once.

The sample consisted of CD4+ T cells from PBMCs. The receptor comes from a human donor with multiple sclerosis. J is TRBJ1-2 and V is TRBV7-9; D is undetermined. The CDR3: CASSLAEYGVSGGYTF. The CDR3 DNA is TGTGCCAGCAGCTTAGCGGAGTACGGGGTATCGGGAGGCTACACCTTC.